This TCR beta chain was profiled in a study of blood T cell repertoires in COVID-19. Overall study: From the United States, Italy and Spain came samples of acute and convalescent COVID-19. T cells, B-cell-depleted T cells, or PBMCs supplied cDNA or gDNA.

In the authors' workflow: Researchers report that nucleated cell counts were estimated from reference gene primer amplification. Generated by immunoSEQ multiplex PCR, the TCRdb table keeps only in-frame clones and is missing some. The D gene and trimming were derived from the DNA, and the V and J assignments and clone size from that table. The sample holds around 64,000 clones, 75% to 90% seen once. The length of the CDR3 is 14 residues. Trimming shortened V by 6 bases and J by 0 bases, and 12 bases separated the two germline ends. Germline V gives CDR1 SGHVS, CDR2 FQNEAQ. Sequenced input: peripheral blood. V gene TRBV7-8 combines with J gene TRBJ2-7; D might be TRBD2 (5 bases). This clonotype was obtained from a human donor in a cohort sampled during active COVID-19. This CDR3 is CASRPGLISYEQYV. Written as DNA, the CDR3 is TGTGCCAGCAGGCCTGGACTGATCTCCTACGAGCAGTACGTC.